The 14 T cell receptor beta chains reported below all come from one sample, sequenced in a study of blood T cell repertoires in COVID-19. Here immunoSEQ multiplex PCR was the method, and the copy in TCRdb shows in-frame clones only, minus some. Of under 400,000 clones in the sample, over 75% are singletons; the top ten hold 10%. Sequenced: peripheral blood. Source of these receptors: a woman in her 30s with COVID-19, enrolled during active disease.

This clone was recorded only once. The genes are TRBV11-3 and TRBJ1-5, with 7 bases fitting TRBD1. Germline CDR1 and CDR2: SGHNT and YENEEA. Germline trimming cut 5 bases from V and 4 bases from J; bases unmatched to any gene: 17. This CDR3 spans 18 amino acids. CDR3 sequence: CASSPTGPPEAENQPQHF. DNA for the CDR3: TGTGCCAGCAGCCCGACAGGGCCGCCAGAAGCAGAAAATCAGCCCCAGCATTTT.

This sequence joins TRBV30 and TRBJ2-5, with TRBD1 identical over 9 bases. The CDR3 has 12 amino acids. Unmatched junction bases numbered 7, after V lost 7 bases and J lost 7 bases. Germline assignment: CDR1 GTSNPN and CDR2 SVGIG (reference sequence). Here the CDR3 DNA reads TGTGCCTTGACAGGGGGGAGTCGGACCCAGTACTTC. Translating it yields CALTGGSRTQYF.

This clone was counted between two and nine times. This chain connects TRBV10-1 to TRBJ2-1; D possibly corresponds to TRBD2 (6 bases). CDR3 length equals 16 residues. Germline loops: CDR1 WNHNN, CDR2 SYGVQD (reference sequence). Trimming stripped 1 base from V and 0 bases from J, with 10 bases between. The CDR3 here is CASSEFGSGSYNEQFF. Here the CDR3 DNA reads TGCGCCAGCAGTGAGTTTGGTAGCGGCTCCTACAATGAGCAGTTCTTC.

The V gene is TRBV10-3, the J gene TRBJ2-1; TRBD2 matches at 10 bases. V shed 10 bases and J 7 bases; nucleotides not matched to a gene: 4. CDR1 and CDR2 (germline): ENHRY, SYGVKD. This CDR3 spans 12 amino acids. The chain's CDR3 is CATGLAENEQFF. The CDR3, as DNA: TGTGCCACCGGACTAGCGGAGAATGAGCAGTTCTTC.

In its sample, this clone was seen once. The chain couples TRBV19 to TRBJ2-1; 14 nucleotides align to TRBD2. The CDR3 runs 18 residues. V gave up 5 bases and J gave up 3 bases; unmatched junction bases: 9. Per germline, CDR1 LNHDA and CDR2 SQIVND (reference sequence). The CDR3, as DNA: TGTGCCAGTAGTTTGACCGGGACTAGCGGGAGCGTCTACAATGAGCAGTTCTTC. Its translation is CASSLTGTSGSVYNEQFF.

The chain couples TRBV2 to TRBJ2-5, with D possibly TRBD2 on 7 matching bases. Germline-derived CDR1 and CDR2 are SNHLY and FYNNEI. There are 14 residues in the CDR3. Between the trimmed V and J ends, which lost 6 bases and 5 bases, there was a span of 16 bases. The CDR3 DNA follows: TGTGCCAGCAGCTCGGAGGGGGGGCGGGAGACCCAGTACTTC. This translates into CASSSEGGRETQYF.

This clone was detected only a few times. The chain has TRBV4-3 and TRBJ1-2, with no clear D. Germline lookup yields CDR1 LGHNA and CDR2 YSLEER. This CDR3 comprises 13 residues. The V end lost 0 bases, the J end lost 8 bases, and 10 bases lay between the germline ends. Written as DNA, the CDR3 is TGCGCCAGCAGCCAAGAAGGAAGAGGCGGCTACACCTTC. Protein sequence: CASSQEGRGGYTF.

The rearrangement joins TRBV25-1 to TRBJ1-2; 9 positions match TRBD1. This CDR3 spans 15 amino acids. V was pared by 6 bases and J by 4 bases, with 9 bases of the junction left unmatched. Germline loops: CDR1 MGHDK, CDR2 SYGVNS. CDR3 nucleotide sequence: TGTGCCAGCAGCCCCCAGGGACAGGGCGTCTATGGCTACACCTTC. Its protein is CASSPQGQGVYGYTF.

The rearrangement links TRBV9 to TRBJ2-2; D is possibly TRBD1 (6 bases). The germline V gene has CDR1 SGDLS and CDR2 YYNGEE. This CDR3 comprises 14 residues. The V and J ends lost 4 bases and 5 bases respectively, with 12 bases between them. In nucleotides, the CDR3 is TGTGCCAGCAGCAGAGATAGGGGGACCGGGGAGCTGTTTTTT. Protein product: CASSRDRGTGELFF.

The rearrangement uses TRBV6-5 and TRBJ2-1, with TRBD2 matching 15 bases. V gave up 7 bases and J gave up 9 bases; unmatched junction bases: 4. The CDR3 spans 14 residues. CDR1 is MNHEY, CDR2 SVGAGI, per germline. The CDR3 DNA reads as TGTGCCAGCACCGGACTAGCGGGAGGGGGTGAGCAGTTCTTC. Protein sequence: CASTGLAGGGEQFF.

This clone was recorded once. The CDR3 loop reads CASSLGTSENSGANVLTF. CDR3 DNA: TGTGCCAGCAGCTTAGGGACTAGCGAAAACTCTGGGGCCAACGTCCTGACTTTC. V and J are TRBV5-4 and TRBJ2-6; 10 nucleotides align to TRBD2. CDR3 length: 18 amino acids. J lost 0 bases, V lost 2 bases, and 5 bases had no gene match. CDR1 and CDR2 (germline): SGHNT, YYREEE (reference sequence). The full variable domain, completed using reference TRBV5-4 and TRBJ2-6, is ETGVTQSPTHLIKTRGQQVTLRCSSQSGHNTVSWYQQALGQGPQFIFQYYREEENGRGNFPPRFSGLQFPNYSSELNVNALELDDSALYLCASSLGTSENSGANVLTFGAGSRLTVL.

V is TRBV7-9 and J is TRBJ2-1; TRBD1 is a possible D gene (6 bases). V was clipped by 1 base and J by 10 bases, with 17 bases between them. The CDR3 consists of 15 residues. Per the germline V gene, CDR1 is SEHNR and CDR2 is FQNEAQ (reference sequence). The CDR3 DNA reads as TGTGCCAGCAGCTTAGGACAGGACGAAGGGCGGGAGCAGTTCTTC. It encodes CASSLGQDEGREQFF.

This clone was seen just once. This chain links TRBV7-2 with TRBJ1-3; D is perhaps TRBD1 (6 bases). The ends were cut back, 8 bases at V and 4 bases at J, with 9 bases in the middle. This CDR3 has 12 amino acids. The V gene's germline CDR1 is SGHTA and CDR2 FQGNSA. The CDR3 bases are TGTGCCAGCGCAGGGGCGGGAAACACCATATATTTT. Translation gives CASAGAGNTIYF.

The CDR3 sequence: CASSLIGSYEQYF. In DNA, the CDR3 is TGTGCCAGCAGCTTAATCGGGTCTTACGAGCAGTACTTC. The V call is TRBV5-4, the J call TRBJ2-7; D not resolved. V lost 2 bases, J lost 4 bases, and 10 bases lay in between. Germline V gene sequence: CDR1 SGHNT, CDR2 YYREEE (reference sequence). The CDR3 sequence is 13 residues long.